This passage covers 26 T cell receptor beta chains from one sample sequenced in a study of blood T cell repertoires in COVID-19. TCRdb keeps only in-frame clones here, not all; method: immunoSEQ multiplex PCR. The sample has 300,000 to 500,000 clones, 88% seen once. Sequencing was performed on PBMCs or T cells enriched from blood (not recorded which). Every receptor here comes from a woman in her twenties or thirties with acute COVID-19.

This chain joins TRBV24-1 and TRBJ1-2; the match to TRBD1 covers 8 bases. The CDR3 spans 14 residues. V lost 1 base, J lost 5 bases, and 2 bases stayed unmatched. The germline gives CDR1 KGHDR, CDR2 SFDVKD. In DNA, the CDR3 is TGTGCCACCAGTGATTTCGACAGGGGATATGGCTACACCTTC. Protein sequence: CATSDFDRGYGYTF.

Here the CDR3 DNA reads TGTGCCAGCACCCGGGGCGGGGTCGGGGATACGCAGTATTTT. Its translation: CASTRGGVGDTQYF. This rearrangement joins TRBV6-5 to TRBJ2-3, with D possibly TRBD2 on 6 matching bases. This CDR3 has 14 residues. V was shortened by 7 bases and J by 6 bases, with 17 bases between the two germline ends. Germline-derived CDR1 and CDR2 are MNHEY and SVGAGI.

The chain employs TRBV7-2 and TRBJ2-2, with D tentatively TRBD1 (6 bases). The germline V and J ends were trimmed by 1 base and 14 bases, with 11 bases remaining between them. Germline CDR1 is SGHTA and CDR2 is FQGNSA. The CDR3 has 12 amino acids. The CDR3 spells CASSLVSRGLFF. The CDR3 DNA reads TGTGCCAGCAGCTTAGTGTCCAGGGGACTGTTTTTT. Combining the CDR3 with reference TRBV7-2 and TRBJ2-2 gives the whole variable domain GAGVSQSPSNKVTEKGKDVELRCDPISGHTALYWYRQSLGQGLEFLIYFQGNSAPDKSGLPSDRFSAERTGGSVSTLTIQRTQQEDSAVYLCASSLVSRGLFFGEGSRLTVL.

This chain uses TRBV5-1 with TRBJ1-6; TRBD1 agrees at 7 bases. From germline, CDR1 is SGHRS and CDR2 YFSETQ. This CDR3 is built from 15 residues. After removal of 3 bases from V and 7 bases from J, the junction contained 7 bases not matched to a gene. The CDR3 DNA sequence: TGCGCCAGCAGCTCTTCGACAGGGACCAATTCACCCCTCCACTTT. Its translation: CASSSSTGTNSPLHF. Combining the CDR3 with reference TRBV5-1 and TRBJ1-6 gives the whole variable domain KAGVTQTPRYLIKTRGQQVTLSCSPISGHRSVSWYQQTPGQGLQFLFEYFSETQRNKGNFPGRFSGRQFSNSRSEMNVSTLELGDSALYLCASSSSTGTNSPLHFGNGTRLTVT.

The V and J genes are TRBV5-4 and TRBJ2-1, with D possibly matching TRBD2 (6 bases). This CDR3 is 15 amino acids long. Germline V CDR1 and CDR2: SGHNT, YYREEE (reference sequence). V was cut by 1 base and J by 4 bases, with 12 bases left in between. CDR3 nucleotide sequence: TGTGCCAGCAGCTTGTCTCTAGCGAAGTACAATGAGCAGTTCTTC. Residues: CASSLSLAKYNEQFF.

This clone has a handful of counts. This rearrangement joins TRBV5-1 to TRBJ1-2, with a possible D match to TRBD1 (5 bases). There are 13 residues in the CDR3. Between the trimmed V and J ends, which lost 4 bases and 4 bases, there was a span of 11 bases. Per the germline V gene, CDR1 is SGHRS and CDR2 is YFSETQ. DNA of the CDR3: TGCGCCAGCAGCCTCCCAGGGTCCTATGGCTACACCTTC. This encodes CASSLPGSYGYTF.

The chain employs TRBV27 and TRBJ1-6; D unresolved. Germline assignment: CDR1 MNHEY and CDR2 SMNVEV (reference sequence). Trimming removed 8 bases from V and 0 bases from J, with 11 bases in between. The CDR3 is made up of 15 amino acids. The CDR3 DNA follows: TGTGCCAGCCGGGAGGGAAGCTCCTATAATTCACCCCTCCACTTT. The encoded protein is CASREGSSYNSPLHF.

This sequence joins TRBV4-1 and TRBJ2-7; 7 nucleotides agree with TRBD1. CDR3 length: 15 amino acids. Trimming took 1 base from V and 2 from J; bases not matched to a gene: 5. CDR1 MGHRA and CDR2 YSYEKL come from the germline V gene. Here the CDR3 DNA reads TGCGCCAGCAGCCAAGTTCACAGGGGACCCTACGAGCAGTACTTC. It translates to CASSQVHRGPYEQYF.

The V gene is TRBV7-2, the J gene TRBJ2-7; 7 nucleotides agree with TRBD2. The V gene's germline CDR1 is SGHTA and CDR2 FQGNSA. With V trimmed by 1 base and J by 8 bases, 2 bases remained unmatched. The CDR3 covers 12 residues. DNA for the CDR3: TGTGCCAGCAGCTTAGGGGAGGGGCAGCAGTACTTC. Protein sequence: CASSLGEGQQYF.

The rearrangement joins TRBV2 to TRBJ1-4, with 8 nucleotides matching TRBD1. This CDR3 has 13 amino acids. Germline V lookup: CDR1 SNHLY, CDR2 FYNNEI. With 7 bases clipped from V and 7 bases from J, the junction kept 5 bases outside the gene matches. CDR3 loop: CASIRTGSEKLFF. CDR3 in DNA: TGTGCCAGCATTCGGACAGGGAGTGAAAAACTGTTTTTT.

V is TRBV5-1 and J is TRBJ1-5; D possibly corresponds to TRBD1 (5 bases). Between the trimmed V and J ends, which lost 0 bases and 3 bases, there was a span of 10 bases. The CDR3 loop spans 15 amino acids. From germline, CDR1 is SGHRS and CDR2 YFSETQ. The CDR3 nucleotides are TGCGCCAGCAGCTTGGGGCAGGGCCCCAATCAGCCCCAGCATTTT. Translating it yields CASSLGQGPNQPQHF. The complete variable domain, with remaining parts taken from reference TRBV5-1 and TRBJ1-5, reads KAGVTQTPRYLIKTRGQQVTLSCSPISGHRSVSWYQQTPGQGLQFLFEYFSETQRNKGNFPGRFSGRQFSNSRSEMNVSTLELGDSALYLCASSLGQGPNQPQHFGDGTRLSIL.

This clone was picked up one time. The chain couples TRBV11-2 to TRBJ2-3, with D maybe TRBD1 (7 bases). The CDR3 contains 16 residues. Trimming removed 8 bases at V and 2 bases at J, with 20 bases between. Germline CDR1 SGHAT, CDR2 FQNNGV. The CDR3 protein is CASGGGWDRTTDTQYF. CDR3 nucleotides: TGTGCCAGCGGAGGGGGTTGGGACAGAACCACAGATACGCAGTATTTT.

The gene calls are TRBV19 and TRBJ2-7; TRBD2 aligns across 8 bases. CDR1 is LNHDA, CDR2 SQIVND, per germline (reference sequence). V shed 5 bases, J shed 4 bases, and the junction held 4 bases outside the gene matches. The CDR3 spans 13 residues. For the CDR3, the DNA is TGTGCCAGTAGTCCCGCGGGGGGTTACGAGCAGTACTTC. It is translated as CASSPAGGYEQYF.

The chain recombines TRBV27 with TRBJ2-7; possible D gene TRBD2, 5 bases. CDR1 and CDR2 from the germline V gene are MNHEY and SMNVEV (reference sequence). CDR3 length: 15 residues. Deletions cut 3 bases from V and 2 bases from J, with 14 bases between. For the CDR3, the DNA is TGTGCCAGCAGTTTCAGAGGAGGTTTAACCTACGAGCAGTACTTC. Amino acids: CASSFRGGLTYEQYF.

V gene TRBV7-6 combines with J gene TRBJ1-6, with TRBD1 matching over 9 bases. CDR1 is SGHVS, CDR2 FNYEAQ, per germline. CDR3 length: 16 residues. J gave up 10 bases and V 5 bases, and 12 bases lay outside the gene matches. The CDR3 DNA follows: TGTGCCAGCAGCCGGGAGGCACAGGGGGCACGATCACCCCTCCACTTT. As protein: CASSREAQGARSPLHF.

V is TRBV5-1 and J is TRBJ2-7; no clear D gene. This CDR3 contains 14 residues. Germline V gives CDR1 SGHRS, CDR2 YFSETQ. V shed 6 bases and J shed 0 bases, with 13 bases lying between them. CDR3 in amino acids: CASTLHSSSYEQYF. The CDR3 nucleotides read TGCGCCAGCACTCTGCACTCGAGCTCCTACGAGCAGTACTTC.

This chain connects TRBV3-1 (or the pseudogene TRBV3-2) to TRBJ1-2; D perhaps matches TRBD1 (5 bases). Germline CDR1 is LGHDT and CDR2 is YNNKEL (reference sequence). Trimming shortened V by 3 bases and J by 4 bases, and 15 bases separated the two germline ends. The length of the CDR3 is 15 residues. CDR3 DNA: TGTGCCAGCAGCCAGTCCGGGACTTTCGGCTATGGCTACACCTTC. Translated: CASSQSGTFGYGYTF.

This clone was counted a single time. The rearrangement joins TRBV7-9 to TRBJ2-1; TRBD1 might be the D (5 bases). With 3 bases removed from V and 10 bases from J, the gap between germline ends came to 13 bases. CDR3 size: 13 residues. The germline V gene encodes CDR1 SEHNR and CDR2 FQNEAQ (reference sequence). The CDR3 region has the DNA TGTGCCAGCAGCTTTCAACGCCAGGGAGAGCAGTTCTTC. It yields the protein CASSFQRQGEQFF.

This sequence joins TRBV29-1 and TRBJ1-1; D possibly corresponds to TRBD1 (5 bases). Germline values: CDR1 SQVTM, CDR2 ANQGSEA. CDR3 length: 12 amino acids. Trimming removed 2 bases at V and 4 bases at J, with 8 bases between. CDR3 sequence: CSVERRGTEAFF. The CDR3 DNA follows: TGCAGCGTTGAACGAAGGGGCACTGAAGCTTTCTTT.

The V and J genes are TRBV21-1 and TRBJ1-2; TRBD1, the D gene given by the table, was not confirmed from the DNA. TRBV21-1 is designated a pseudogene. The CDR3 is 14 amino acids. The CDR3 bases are TGTGCCAGCAGCGGACGGGACAGCGACTATGGCTACACCTTC. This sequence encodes CASSGRDSDYGYTF.

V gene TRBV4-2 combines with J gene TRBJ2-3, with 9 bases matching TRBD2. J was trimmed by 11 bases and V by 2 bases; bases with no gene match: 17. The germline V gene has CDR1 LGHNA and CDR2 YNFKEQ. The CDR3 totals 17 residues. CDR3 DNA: TGTGCCAGCAGCCAAAGTGCCCAGCTAGCGGGGCCTTGGGGGCAGTATTTT. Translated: CASSQSAQLAGPWGQYF.

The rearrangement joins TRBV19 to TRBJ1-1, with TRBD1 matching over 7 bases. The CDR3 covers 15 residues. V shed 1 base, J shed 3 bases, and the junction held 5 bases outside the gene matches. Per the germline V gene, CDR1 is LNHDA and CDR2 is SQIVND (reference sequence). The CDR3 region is CASSIVRGRDTEAFF. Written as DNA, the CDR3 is TGTGCCAGTAGTATAGTGAGGGGGCGCGACACTGAAGCTTTCTTT.

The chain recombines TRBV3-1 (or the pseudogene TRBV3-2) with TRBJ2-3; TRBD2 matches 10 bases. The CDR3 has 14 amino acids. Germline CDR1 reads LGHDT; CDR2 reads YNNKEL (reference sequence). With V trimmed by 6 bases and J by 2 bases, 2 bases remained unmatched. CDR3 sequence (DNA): TGTGCCAGCAGGCTAGCGGGGGACACAGATACGCAGTATTTT. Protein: CASRLAGDTDTQYF.

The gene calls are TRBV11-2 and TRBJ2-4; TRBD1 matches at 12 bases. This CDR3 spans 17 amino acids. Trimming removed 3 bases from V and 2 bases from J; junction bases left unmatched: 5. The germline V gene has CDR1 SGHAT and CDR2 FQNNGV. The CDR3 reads CASSLGQGANPKNIQYF. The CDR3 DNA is TGTGCCAGCAGCTTGGGACAGGGGGCAAACCCCAAAAACATTCAGTACTTC.

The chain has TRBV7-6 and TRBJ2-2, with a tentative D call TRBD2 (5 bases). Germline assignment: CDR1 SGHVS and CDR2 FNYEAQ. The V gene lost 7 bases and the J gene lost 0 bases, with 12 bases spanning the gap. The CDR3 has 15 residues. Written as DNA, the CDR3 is TGTGCCAGCATCCGAGGGCCCGCGAACACCGGGGAGCTGTTTTTT. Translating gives CASIRGPANTGELFF.

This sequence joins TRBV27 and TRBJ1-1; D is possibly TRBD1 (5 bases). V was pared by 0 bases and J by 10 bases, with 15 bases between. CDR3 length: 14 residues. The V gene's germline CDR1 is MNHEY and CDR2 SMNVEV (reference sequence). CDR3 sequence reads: CASSLSTPHGGAFF. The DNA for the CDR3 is TGTGCCAGCAGTTTATCGACCCCCCACGGGGGAGCTTTCTTT.